This TCR beta chain appears in the sequencing data of a study of T cell responses to AZD1222 COVID-19 vaccine. Study results and caveats: Unmutated variant regions are reportedly targeted by nearly half of spike-specific TCRs. Spike-specific TCR breadth and depth went up after people got two AZD1222 doses.

The germline CDR1 and CDR2 sequences are SGHRS and YFSETQ. V shed 0 bases and J shed 0 bases, with 11 bases lying between them. CDR3 length: 16 residues. Turning to this clone: What it binds is unknown.

Clones were sequenced by immunoSEQ multiplex PCR, and TCRdb holds only the in-frame ones, with some missing. The table lists 110,000 to 150,000 clones, more than 70% of them singletons. The chain combines TRBV5-1 with TRBJ2-3; D ambiguous. The TCR comes from an adult who received the AZD1222 COVID-19 vaccine. The material was peripheral blood, obtained 28 days after the second AZD1222 dose. The chain's CDR3 is CASSLVGYTSTDTQYF. The CDR3 DNA reads TGCGCCAGCAGCTTGGTAGGCTATACTAGCACAGATACGCAGTATTTT.